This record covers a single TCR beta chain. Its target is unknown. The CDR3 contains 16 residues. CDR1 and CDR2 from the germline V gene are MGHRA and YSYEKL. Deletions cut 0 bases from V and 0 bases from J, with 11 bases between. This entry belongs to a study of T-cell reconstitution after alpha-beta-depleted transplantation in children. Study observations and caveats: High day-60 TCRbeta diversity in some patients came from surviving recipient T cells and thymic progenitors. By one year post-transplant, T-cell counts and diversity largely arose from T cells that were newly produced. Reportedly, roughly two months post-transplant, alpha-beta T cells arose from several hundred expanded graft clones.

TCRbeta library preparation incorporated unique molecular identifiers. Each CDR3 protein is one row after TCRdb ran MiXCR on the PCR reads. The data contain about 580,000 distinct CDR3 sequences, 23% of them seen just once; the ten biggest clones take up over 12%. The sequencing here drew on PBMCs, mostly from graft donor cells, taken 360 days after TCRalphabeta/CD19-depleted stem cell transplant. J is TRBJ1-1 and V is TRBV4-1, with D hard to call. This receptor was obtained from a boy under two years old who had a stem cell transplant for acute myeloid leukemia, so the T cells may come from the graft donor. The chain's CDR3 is CASSQEGFFMNTEAFF. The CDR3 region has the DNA TGCGCCAGCAGCCAAGAGGGATTTTTCATGAACACTGAAGCTTTCTTT.